The text below deals with one TCR beta chain. Antigen specificity is unknown. These data belong to a study of CXCR3-negative and CXCR3-positive naive CD8 T cells. Study-wide results and caveats: CXCR3-negative naive cells had less hydrophobic TRB CDR3s than did CXCR3-positive naive cells. Both of the naive subsets showed about the same high diversity, but memory CD8+ cells had much less.

The authors made the TRB cDNA libraries by 5' RACE using UMI labels. TCRdb re-called the 5' RACE reads; one entry per CDR3 protein, DNA not given. This listing includes approximately 98,000 distinct CDR3 sequences. The germline gives CDR1 SSHAT, CDR2 FNYEAQ (reference sequence). The CDR3 totals 13 residues. Triplicate sorts, 320,000 or so cells apiece, were made for each CD8+ T cell subset. Naive CD8+ T cells had a CD45RO-CCR7+CD27+CD95- phenotype. The sequencing sample was made of naive CXCR3+ CD8+ T cells from blood. Subset meaning: CD45RO-CCR7+CD27+CD95- naive CD8+ T cells expressing CXCR3 (TNR3+). The V call is TRBV7-7, the J call TRBJ2-5; TCRdb calls TRBD1, which cannot be checked without DNA. The sequence was obtained from a human donor in good health. Some clones in this sample may be carry-over from other donors' samples. The CDR3 is CASSTDRQETQYF.